Described below is a single TCR beta chain sequence and its context. The sample comes from a study of memory CD4+ T cells and cytomegalovirus serostatus. Repertoires were generated with immunoSEQ multiplex PCR, while TCRdb's copy carries only in-frame clones and drops some. Among around 57,000 clones, around 80% were seen once, and the ten largest hold approximately 0.5%. The J segment lost 0 bases and the V segment lost 0 bases, leaving 4 bases of the junction unmatched. This CDR3 is 16 amino acids long. Per germline, CDR1 KGHSH and CDR2 LQKENI. The sort gate was single viable CD3+CD4+CD8-CD45RO+ cells for memory CD4+ T cells.

This chain uses TRBV18 with TRBJ2-5; 7 nucleotides match TRBD2. Sequencing was done on a sample of memory CD4+ T cells from blood. The origin of this receptor is an adult in good health and CMV-seronegative. Some clones in this sample may be carry-over from other donors' samples. The CDR3 is CASSPPLGGYQETQYF. The CDR3 coding sequence is TGTGCCAGCTCACCACCTTTGGGGGGGTACCAAGAGACCCAGTACTTC.